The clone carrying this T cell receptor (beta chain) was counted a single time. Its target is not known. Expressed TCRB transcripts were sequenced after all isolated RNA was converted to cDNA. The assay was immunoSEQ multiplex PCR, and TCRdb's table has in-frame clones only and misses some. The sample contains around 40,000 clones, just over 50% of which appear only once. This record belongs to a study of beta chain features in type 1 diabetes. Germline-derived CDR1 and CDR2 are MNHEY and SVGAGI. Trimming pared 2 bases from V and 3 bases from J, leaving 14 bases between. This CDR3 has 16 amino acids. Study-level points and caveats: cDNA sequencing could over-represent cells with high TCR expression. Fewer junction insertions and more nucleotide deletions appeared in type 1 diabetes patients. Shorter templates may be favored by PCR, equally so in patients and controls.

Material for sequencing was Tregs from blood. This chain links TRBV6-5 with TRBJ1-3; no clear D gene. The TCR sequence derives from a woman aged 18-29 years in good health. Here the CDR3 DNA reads TGTGCCAGCAGTTACAGCCAGGCAGGTTATGGAAACACCATATATTTT. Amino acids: CASSYSQAGYGNTIYF.